A single sample gave rise to the 32 T cell receptor beta chains below, sequenced in a study of shared clonotypes between healthy human individuals. The data were produced by immunoSEQ multiplex PCR, yet TCRdb's version contains in-frame clones alone and is incomplete. The data contain roughly 2.2 million clones, roughly 93% of them seen just once; the ten biggest clones take up under 0.45%. The sample consisted of naive CD4+ T cells from PBMCs. Stated subset: CD45RA+ positively selected. The receptor set was obtained from a man between 18 and 35 years old in good health. Some clones in this sample may be carry-over from other donors' samples.

The chain employs TRBV5-1 and TRBJ2-7; weak D call: TRBD1 (5 bases). Trimming took off 0 bases at V and 2 bases at J, with 12 bases between the two ends. The CDR3 is made up of 15 amino acids. The germline CDR1 and CDR2 sequences are SGHRS and YFSETQ. CDR3 nucleotides: TGCGCCAGCAGCTTGGCTTCCGCGACAGCCTACGAGCAGTACTTC. Protein product: CASSLASATAYEQYF.

The chain is built from TRBV2 and TRBJ2-6; the D is unclear. The CDR3 covers 16 residues. Germline CDR1 SNHLY, CDR2 FYNNEI. The V and J ends lost 6 bases and 0 bases respectively, with 12 bases between them. DNA for the CDR3: TGTGCCAGCAGCGGTACAGCGTACTCTGGGGCCAACGTCCTGACTTTC. It specifies CASSGTAYSGANVLTF.

The rearrangement joins TRBV6-5 to TRBJ1-4, with D possibly TRBD1 on 6 matching bases. The CDR3 consists of 13 residues. The germline CDR1 and CDR2 sequences are MNHEY and SVGAGI. The V and J ends lost 10 bases and 6 bases respectively, with 15 bases between them. CDR3 amino acids: CATGRGPDEKLFF. The CDR3 nucleotides are TGTGCCACCGGGCGGGGGCCTGATGAAAAACTGTTTTTT.

V usage is TRBV19 and J usage is TRBJ1-2; D unresolved. CDR1 is LNHDA and CDR2 is SQIVND in the germline V gene (reference sequence). The V and J ends lost 1 base and 7 bases respectively, with 13 bases between them. The length of the CDR3 is 14 residues. This CDR3 is CASSIGFTAAGYTF. CDR3 DNA: TGTGCCAGTAGTATAGGGTTTACAGCGGCTGGCTACACCTTC.

This chain connects TRBV5-1 to TRBJ2-1; TRBD2 aligns across 14 bases. The CDR3 has 15 amino acids. Germline V gene lookup returns CDR1 SGHRS and CDR2 YFSETQ. After removal of 8 bases from V and 9 bases from J, the junction contained 10 bases not matched to a gene. The CDR3 DNA reads as TGCGCCAGTACCCGACGTGGACTAGCGGGAGGTGAGCAGTTCTTC. It translates to CASTRRGLAGGEQFF. The whole variable domain, remainder taken from reference TRBV5-1 and TRBJ2-1, is KAGVTQTPRYLIKTRGQQVTLSCSPISGHRSVSWYQQTPGQGLQFLFEYFSETQRNKGNFPGRFSGRQFSNSRSEMNVSTLELGDSALYLCASTRRGLAGGEQFFGPGTRLTVL.

V usage is TRBV6-6 and J usage is TRBJ2-1; D perhaps matches TRBD1 (6 bases). Trimming removed 2 bases at V and 6 bases at J, with 11 bases between. The length of the CDR3 is 14 residues. Germline CDR1 and CDR2: MNHNY and SVGAGI (reference sequence). For the CDR3, the DNA is TGTGCCAGCAGTTACGGGACACCAGTCAATGAGCAGTTCTTC. Amino acids: CASSYGTPVNEQFF.

This clone appeared once. CDR3 DNA sequence: TGTGCCAGCAGCTTAACTCACGGAACCTACGAGCAGTACTTC. As protein: CASSLTHGTYEQYF. The chain combines TRBV7-3 with TRBJ2-7; D ambiguous. CDR3 length: 14 amino acids. Looked up from germline, CDR1 is SGHTA and CDR2 is FQGTGA. V lost 0 bases to trimming and J lost 2 bases, with 8 bases between them.

J is TRBJ2-2 and V is TRBV19, with D unclear. V dropped 3 bases and J dropped 2 bases, with 10 bases sitting between them. Germline CDR1 and CDR2: LNHDA and SQIVND (reference sequence). The CDR3 loop spans 15 amino acids. The CDR3 is CASSIRGLNTGELFF. CDR3 DNA sequence: TGTGCCAGTAGTATCCGTGGTCTAAACACCGGGGAGCTGTTTTTT. The variable domain in full, completed from reference TRBV19 and TRBJ2-2, reads DGGITQSPKYLFRKEGQNVTLSCEQNLNHDAMYWYRQDPGQGLRLIYYSQIVNDFQKGDIAEGYSVSREKKESFPLTVTSAQKNPTAFYLCASSIRGLNTGELFFGEGSRLTVL.

Notes on this clone: Distinct nucleotide sequences in the sample also encode this CDR3. The chain employs TRBV5-1 and TRBJ2-3; D gene unclear. V was trimmed by 5 bases and J by 3 bases, leaving 4 bases between them. The CDR3 spans 11 residues. The V gene's germline CDR1 is SGHRS and CDR2 YFSETQ. The CDR3 DNA sequence: TGCGCCAGCAGGGAAACAGATACGCAGTATTTT. Residues: CASRETDTQYF.

Details on this clone: At the DNA level, this CDR3 is encoded by other sequences in the same sample as well. The rearrangement links TRBV9 to TRBJ2-5; unclear D gene. V was clipped by 1 base and J by 1 base, with 5 bases between them. The germline gives CDR1 SGDLS, CDR2 YYNGEE. The CDR3 loop spans 13 amino acids. The CDR3 region has the DNA TGTGCCAGCAGCGTACGTTCCCAAGAGACCCAGTACTTC. Its protein product is CASSVRSQETQYF. The full variable domain, completed using reference TRBV9 and TRBJ2-5, is DSGVTQTPKHLITATGQRVTLRCSPRSGDLSVYWYQQSLDQGLQFLIQYYNGEERAKGNILERFSAQQFPDLHSELNLSSLELGDSALYFCASSVRSQETQYFGPGTRLLVL.

This clone has a single count. This chain joins TRBV18 and TRBJ1-2; D is unresolved. The V gene's germline CDR1 is KGHSH and CDR2 LQKENI. CDR3 length: 15 amino acids. V lost 3 bases and J 0 bases, leaving 11 bases between the germline ends. DNA for the CDR3: TGTGCCAGCTCACCTGCTACCGACTCTAACTATGGCTACACCTTC. Amino acids: CASSPATDSNYGYTF.

The chain uses TRBV30 and TRBJ2-1; D remains ambiguous. CDR1 is GTSNPN and CDR2 is SVGIG in the germline V gene (reference sequence). The CDR3 is 12 residues long. V lost 5 bases to trimming and J lost 7 bases, with 12 bases between them. The CDR3 loop is CAWQKGSNEQFF. The CDR3 DNA is TGTGCCTGGCAAAAAGGTAGTAATGAGCAGTTCTTC.

This chain uses TRBV5-1 with TRBJ2-1; no clear D gene. This CDR3 contains 14 residues. V lost 0 bases and J 4 bases, leaving 8 bases between the germline ends. From germline, CDR1 is SGHRS and CDR2 YFSETQ. For the CDR3, the DNA is TGCGCCAGCAGCTTGGAGGTTGGGTACAATGAGCAGTTCTTC. Its translation: CASSLEVGYNEQFF.

This clone was seen a handful of times. The rearrangement links TRBV7-9 to TRBJ2-5, with 7 bases identical to TRBD2. Trimming removed 4 bases from V and 10 bases from J; junction bases left unmatched: 3. Germline CDR1 SEHNR, CDR2 FQNEAQ (reference sequence). The CDR3 contains 11 residues. The CDR3 reads CASSSGRNQYF. As DNA, the CDR3 is TGTGCCAGCAGCTCCGGGAGGAACCAGTACTTC. Looking up the rest from reference TRBV7-9 and TRBJ2-5 gives the full variable domain: DTGVSQNPRHKITKRGQNVTFRCDPISEHNRLYWYRQTLGQGPEFLTYFQNEAQLEKSRLLSDRFSAERPKGSFSTLEIQRTEQGDSAMYLCASSSGRNQYFGPGTRLLVL.

The rearrangement uses TRBV10-1 and TRBJ2-2; D is perhaps TRBD2 (5 bases). V dropped 2 bases and J dropped 6 bases, with 16 bases sitting between them. This CDR3 is built from 16 residues. The V gene's germline CDR1 is WNHNN and CDR2 SYGVQD (reference sequence). The CDR3 DNA is TGCGCCAGCAGTGAGGAAGGCGGCCACGGGGCCGGGGAGCTGTTTTTT. Translating gives CASSEEGGHGAGELFF.

The J gene is TRBJ2-3, the V gene TRBV7-9, with a tentative D call TRBD2 (6 bases). Germline values: CDR1 SEHNR, CDR2 FQNEAQ (reference sequence). The CDR3 runs to 14 residues. V lost 5 bases and J lost 4, with 13 bases in between. CDR3 coding DNA: TGTGCCAGCAGCCGCCTGGAGGGGTCAGATACGCAGTATTTT. Residues: CASSRLEGSDTQYF.

V usage is TRBV7-2 and J usage is TRBJ1-3; D is undetermined. V was cut by 5 bases and J by 0 bases, with 8 bases left in between. This CDR3 comprises 14 residues. Looked up from germline, CDR1 is SGHTA and CDR2 is FQGNSA. The DNA of the CDR3 is TGTGCCAGCAGCCTGGACCACTCTGGAAACACCATATATTTT. Translated, it gives CASSLDHSGNTIYF.

The chain recombines TRBV9 with TRBJ2-7; D perhaps matches TRBD2 (5 bases). Germline loops: CDR1 SGDLS, CDR2 YYNGEE. The CDR3 is made up of 13 amino acids. V dropped 3 bases and J dropped 9 bases, with 16 bases sitting between them. CDR3 sequence: CASSGTRDSRQYF. The CDR3 DNA follows: TGTGCCAGCAGCGGAACCCGGGATTCGCGGCAGTACTTC.

V and J are TRBV5-4 and TRBJ1-1; TRBD1 aligns across 7 bases. The CDR3 is 13 amino acids. Germline CDR1 SGHNT, CDR2 YYREEE (reference sequence). Losses at the gene ends were 5 bases for V and 11 bases for J; bases not matched to a gene: 12. The CDR3 protein is CASRLDRLSGAFF. CDR3 in DNA: TGTGCCAGCAGACTGGACAGGCTCTCCGGGGCTTTCTTT.

The rearrangement links TRBV5-1 to TRBJ1-2; D possibly corresponds to TRBD1 (5 bases). Germline V gives CDR1 SGHRS, CDR2 YFSETQ. The germline V and J ends were trimmed by 2 bases and 8 bases, with 19 bases remaining between them. The CDR3 consists of 15 residues. The CDR3 bases are TGCGCCAGCAGCTTATCCCAACAGGCCCTGGAGGGCTACACCTTC. Translated: CASSLSQQALEGYTF.

Points on this clone: Other nucleotide sequences from this sample produce the same CDR3. The chain joins TRBV18 to TRBJ1-1, with a possible D match to TRBD1 (5 bases). The CDR3 consists of 13 residues. Germline V CDR1 and CDR2: KGHSH, LQKENI. The V end lost 2 bases, the J end lost 5 bases, and 9 bases lay between the germline ends. In DNA form, the CDR3 reads TGTGCCAGCTCACCAGTAAGGGGAACTGAAGCTTTCTTT. It translates to CASSPVRGTEAFF.

The chain couples TRBV4-3 to TRBJ2-7; D not resolved. Trimming left V 4 bases short and J 6 bases short, with 10 bases between. The CDR3 sequence is 12 residues long. Germline CDR1 reads LGHNA; CDR2 reads YSLEER. As DNA, the CDR3 is TGCGCCAGCAGCCCCCCCGGTGGCGAGCAGTACTTC. Amino acids: CASSPPGGEQYF.

This clone was found a few times. The V and J genes are TRBV5-5 and TRBJ1-1; D gene uncertain. This CDR3 comprises 12 residues. The V and J ends lost 1 base and 7 bases respectively, with 8 bases between them. CDR1 SGHKS and CDR2 YYEKEE come from the germline V gene (reference sequence). CDR3 loop: CASSLRHSEAFF. In DNA, the CDR3 is TGTGCCAGCAGCTTGAGGCACAGTGAAGCTTTCTTT.

The J gene is TRBJ2-3, the V gene TRBV2, with 8 bases lining up with TRBD1. The V gene end was trimmed by 3 bases and the J gene end by 5 bases; junction bases not matched to a gene: 28. This CDR3 contains 22 residues. The V gene's germline CDR1 is SNHLY and CDR2 FYNNEI. The CDR3 is CASSDSPLDAGGFWSAGDTQYF. DNA for the CDR3: TGTGCCAGCAGTGACTCTCCCCTGGATGCAGGGGGCTTTTGGAGTGCGGGAGATACGCAGTATTTT.

This clone was found once. J is TRBJ1-1 and V is TRBV7-2, with D possibly being TRBD1 (5 bases). Trimming removed 3 bases at V and 6 bases at J, with 11 bases between. CDR3 length: 13 amino acids. Germline V gene lookup returns CDR1 SGHTA and CDR2 FQGNSA. The CDR3 DNA reads as TGTGCCAGCAGCTTTCAGGGTGAGGCTGAAGCTTTCTTT. Its protein product is CASSFQGEAEAFF.

The V call is TRBV4-2, the J call TRBJ2-3, with D possibly TRBD1 on 6 matching bases. The V and J ends lost 5 bases and 14 bases respectively, with 14 bases between them. The CDR3 extends over 11 amino acids. Germline values: CDR1 LGHNA, CDR2 YNFKEQ. The CDR3 loop is CASSTTGTPYF. The CDR3 coding sequence is TGTGCCAGCAGCACAACCGGGACACCGTATTTT.

The gene calls are TRBV7-9 and TRBJ2-7, with TRBD2 matching 11 bases. Looked up from germline, CDR1 is SEHNR and CDR2 is FQNEAQ (reference sequence). V lost 6 bases to trimming and J lost 6 bases; unmatched junction nucleotides: 10. The CDR3 is 15 residues long. The CDR3 here is CASRPGLAGGGEQYF. CDR3 bases: TGTGCCAGCAGACCCGGTCTAGCGGGAGGCGGCGAGCAGTACTTC. Full variable domain (remainder filled in from reference TRBV7-9 and TRBJ2-7): DTGVSQNPRHKITKRGQNVTFRCDPISEHNRLYWYRQTLGQGPEFLTYFQNEAQLEKSRLLSDRFSAERPKGSFSTLEIQRTEQGDSAMYLCASRPGLAGGGEQYFGPGTRLTVT.

The chain couples TRBV11-2 to TRBJ2-3; D unclear. V dropped 3 bases and J dropped 8 bases, with 18 bases sitting between them. Germline V gene sequence: CDR1 SGHAT, CDR2 FQNNGV. This CDR3 spans 15 amino acids. CDR3 nucleotides: TGTGCCAGCAGCTTGGAATTAGCTCAGTCCCTTACGCAGTATTTT. Its translation is CASSLELAQSLTQYF.

This clone was counted once. The rearrangement joins TRBV4-2 to TRBJ2-1; TRBD2 matches 8 bases. Germline CDR1 LGHNA, CDR2 YNFKEQ. CDR3 length: 16 residues. The J segment lost 3 bases and the V segment lost 1 base, leaving 5 bases of the junction unmatched. CDR3 DNA: TGTGCCAGCAGCCAAGGGACGGGACTAGACTACAATGAGCAGTTCTTC. Amino acid sequence: CASSQGTGLDYNEQFF.

In the case of this clone: Within the sample, other DNA sequences also encode this same CDR3. The V and J genes are TRBV6-6 and TRBJ1-3; no clear D gene. The ends were cut back, 2 bases at V and 0 bases at J, with 8 bases in the middle. This CDR3 region has 15 residues. The germline gives CDR1 MNHNY, CDR2 SVGAGI (reference sequence). The DNA for the CDR3 is TGTGCCAGCAGTTACGGCCGCAACTCTGGAAACACCATATATTTT. This codes for CASSYGRNSGNTIYF.

This clone has a single count. V usage is TRBV18 and J usage is TRBJ2-2; D remains unclear. The CDR3 is 16 residues long. The germline gives CDR1 KGHSH, CDR2 LQKENI. V was clipped by 1 base and J by 1 base, with 10 bases between them. CDR3 nucleotide sequence: TGTGCCAGCTCACCACGGGTACGCCAGAACACCGGGGAGCTGTTTTTT. This sequence encodes CASSPRVRQNTGELFF.

The V and J genes are TRBV5-1 and TRBJ2-3; a weak D match, TRBD2 (6 bases). V lost 7 bases and J lost 0, with 9 bases in between. The CDR3 runs to 13 residues. The germline gives CDR1 SGHRS, CDR2 YFSETQ. The CDR3: CASGRSSTDTQYF. For the CDR3, the DNA is TGCGCCAGCGGGAGGAGTAGCACAGATACGCAGTATTTT.